Listed here is a single T cell receptor (beta chain). This clonotype is deemed medium-sized (0.01 to 0.1%). The specificity of this receptor is unknown. Base quality data are lacking; no much larger clone is found one base away. TCRdb lists the instrument as Illumina HiSeq 1500. TCRdb redid the processing of the public reads, applying fastp at Q25 and MiXCR, and retained in-frame beta chains. Entries are consolidated by CDR3 protein sequence, retaining the most common genes and DNA. The sample contains 290,000 or so distinct CDR3 sequences, roughly 26% of them found a single time. The ten most abundant clones make up roughly 14% of the sample. The junction shows trimming of 2 bases on V and 4 bases on J, plus 11 bases between the germline ends. From the germline V gene, CDR1 is SGHVS and CDR2 is FNYEAQ. Its CDR3 holds 14 amino acids, cysteine through phenylalanine. Of the read, only the CDR3 DNA is kept; its 42 bases are in frame from base 1.

This specimen comes from a study of T cell repertoires in cytomegalovirus infection (dated by TCRdb to the late 2010s). Study-level background: Donor HLA type was relevant to the analysis, as public TCR beta signatures indicated carriage of CMV infection together with the matching HLA type. General conclusions and limits of the study: In both this cohort and an independent cohort of 352 donors, the cumulative frequency of public TCR beta family members distinguished carriers of CMV infection plus the relevant HLA type. The ex vivo response was dominated by HLA-C-restricted CMV-specific TCR beta clonotypes, which also provided the single most frequent clonotype in two of eight donors.

The chain links TRBV7-6 with TRBJ1-1, with TRBD1 as a weak D call on 5 bases. This TCR derives from a human donor in good health (CMV status not recorded). Some clones in this sample may be carry-over from other donors' samples. Sequencing was performed on PBMCs. The DNA sequence is given as TGTGCCAGCAGCTTAACCGGGACGGTCACTGAAGCTTTCTTT. This translates into CASSLTGTVTEAFF.